Only one count was recorded for the clone carrying this TCR beta chain. The antigen is undetermined. TCRdb's table, derived via immunoSEQ multiplex PCR, lists solely in-frame clones and lacks some. The sample includes approximately 88,000 clones, approximately 91% of them seen just once. The CDR3 has 13 amino acids. V lost 6 bases, J lost 7 bases, and 15 bases lay in between. The data stem from a study of T cell responses to AZD1222 COVID-19 vaccine. Study results and limitations: Regions 160-218 and 743-854 dominated among vaccine-associated CD4 TCRs spanning spike. Most donors were white British, females outnumbered males, and clonal diversity was possibly underestimated. Repertoire samples came only from after the peak T cell response. Increased Spike-specific TCR breadth and depth were observed after two AZD1222 doses.

This receptor was identified in an adult who received the AZD1222 COVID-19 vaccine. The V and J genes are TRBV12-3 or TRBV12-4 and TRBJ1-1, with a tentative D call TRBD1 (5 bases). This sample comprised peripheral blood, obtained 28 days after the second AZD1222 dose. This CDR3 is CASRIGTSIEAFF. CDR3 nucleotide sequence: TGTGCCAGCAGGATCGGGACCTCTATTGAAGCTTTCTTT.